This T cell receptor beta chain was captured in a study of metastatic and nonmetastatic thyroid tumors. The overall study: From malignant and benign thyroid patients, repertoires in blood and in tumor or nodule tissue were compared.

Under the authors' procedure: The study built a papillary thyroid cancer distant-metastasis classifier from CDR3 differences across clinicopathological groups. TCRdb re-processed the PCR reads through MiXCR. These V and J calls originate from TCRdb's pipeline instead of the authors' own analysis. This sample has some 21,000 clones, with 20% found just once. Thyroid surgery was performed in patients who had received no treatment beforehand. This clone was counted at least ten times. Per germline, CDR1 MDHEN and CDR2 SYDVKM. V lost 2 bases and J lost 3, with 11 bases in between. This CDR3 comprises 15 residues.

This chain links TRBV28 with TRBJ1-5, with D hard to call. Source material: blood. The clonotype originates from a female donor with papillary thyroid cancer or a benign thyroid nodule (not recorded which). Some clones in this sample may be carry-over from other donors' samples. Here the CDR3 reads CASSLGSRFNQPQHF. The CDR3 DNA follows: TGTGCCAGCAGTTTAGGGTCCAGGTTCAATCAGCCCCAGCATTTT.